These T cell receptor beta chains were read from a single sample in a study of cytomegalovirus exposure and HLA in healthy donors. The method was immunoSEQ multiplex PCR; TCRdb's version includes in-frame clones alone and lacks a portion of them. The data show about 220,000 clones, around nine tenths seen once. The sequenced sample was PBMCs. All receptors derive from a woman between 18 and 29 years old in good health and CMV-seronegative. Both conserved end residues are part of each CDR3. Each record gives: clone size, D gene, J gene, V gene, CDR3 DNA, CDR3 protein. The D gene is left open where the match is weak. Where a row states a size, it is once, few, many or the class of an expanded clone; other rows omit it.

clone size: few
D gene: TRBD2
J gene: TRBJ2-2
V gene: TRBV2
CDR3 DNA: TGTGCCAGCAAGGAGTTAGCGGGAGGCCCCGGGGAGCTGTTTTTT
CDR3 protein: CASKELAGGPGELFF

clone size: .
D gene: .
J gene: TRBJ2-1
V gene: TRBV6-1
CDR3 DNA: TGTGCCAGCCAGAGCCGGGGTTCGGTCAATGAGCAGTTCTTC
CDR3 protein: CASQSRGSVNEQFF

clone size: .
D gene: .
J gene: TRBJ1-1
V gene: TRBV6-1
CDR3 DNA: TGTGCCAGCAGGACGACAGGCAGGGACACTGAAGCTTTCTTT
CDR3 protein: CASRTTGRDTEAFF

clone size: .
D gene: .
J gene: TRBJ1-1
V gene: TRBV5-1
CDR3 DNA: TGCGCCAGCAGCTTAGGGAGGACTGAAGCTTTCTTT
CDR3 protein: CASSLGRTEAFF

clone size: .
D gene: .
J gene: TRBJ2-2
V gene: TRBV29-1
CDR3 DNA: TGCAGCGTTCTCACGAGGTCGGGCACCGGGGAGCTGTTTTTT
CDR3 protein: CSVLTRSGTGELFF

clone size: .
D gene: .
J gene: TRBJ1-1
V gene: TRBV9
CDR3 DNA: TGTGCCAGCAGCGTGGTTGTAGCGCACACTGAAGCTTTCTTT
CDR3 protein: CASSVVVAHTEAFF

clone size: .
D gene: TRBD2
J gene: TRBJ2-1
V gene: TRBV6-5
CDR3 DNA: TGTGCCAGCAGGGCCGGGACTAGCACCTACAATGAGCAGTTCTTC
CDR3 protein: CASRAGTSTYNEQFF

clone size: .
D gene: TRBD2
J gene: TRBJ2-7
V gene: TRBV25-1
CDR3 DNA: TGTGCCAGCAGTGAATCTTGGGAGGGCTACGAGCAGTACTTC
CDR3 protein: CASSESWEGYEQYF

clone size: .
D gene: .
J gene: TRBJ2-5
V gene: TRBV7-2
CDR3 DNA: TGTGCCAGCAGCTTAACTATCACGTTCGAGACCCAGTACTTC
CDR3 protein: CASSLTITFETQYF

clone size: .
D gene: TRBD2
J gene: TRBJ2-7
V gene: TRBV5-1
CDR3 DNA: TGCGCCAGCAGCCCCCCGGTAGCGGGACGAGTCCCCTACGAGCAGTACTTC
CDR3 protein: CASSPPVAGRVPYEQYF

clone size: .
D gene: .
J gene: TRBJ2-3
V gene: TRBV12-2
CDR3 DNA: TGTGCAAGTCGCACGGACAGCCACCAGGTTAGCACAGATACGCAGTATTTT
CDR3 protein: CASRTDSHQVSTDTQYF

clone size: .
D gene: TRBD2
J gene: TRBJ2-1
V gene: TRBV9
CDR3 DNA: TGTGCCAGCAGCGCAAGTCTCCGGCGGGAGGGTAACTACAATGAGCAGTTCTTC
CDR3 protein: CASSASLRREGNYNEQFF

clone size: .
D gene: .
J gene: TRBJ2-5
V gene: TRBV27
CDR3 DNA: TGTGCCAGCAGGGACAGATTACAAGAGACCCAGTACTTC
CDR3 protein: CASRDRLQETQYF

clone size: .
D gene: .
J gene: TRBJ1-3
V gene: TRBV5-3
CDR3 DNA: TGTGCCAGAAGCCTATTGACACGCCCGAGCTCTGGAAACACCATATATTTT
CDR3 protein: CARSLLTRPSSGNTIYF

clone size: .
D gene: TRBD2
J gene: TRBJ2-7
V gene: TRBV10-1
CDR3 DNA: TGCGCCAGCAGTGAGGGGGGGACTAGTTACGAGCAGTACTTC
CDR3 protein: CASSEGGTSYEQYF